This TCR beta chain is from a study of blood T cells in healthy people across ages. As for this clonotype: Its antigen is not known.

V was pared by 1 base and J by 6 bases, with 4 bases between. This CDR3 is 12 amino acids long. Germline values: CDR1 MNHNS, CDR2 SASEGT. The authors drew around 9.4 milliliters of peripheral blood from each donor. Alongside a J-beta primer mix, a sample-barcoded 5' primer served in a second PCR lasting about 7 to 12 cycles. TCRdb called the 5' RACE reads again in MiXCR, with one record for every CDR3 protein. The sample consists of approximately 690,000 distinct CDR3 sequences, approximately 59% of them appearing once. Study-wide points: Naive CD4+ cell counts and diversity both ran higher in long-lived than in aged donors. Total diversity from one million sequenced T cells was likely underestimated. Unsorted PBMCs prevented conclusive naive versus antigen-experienced comparison.

This chain links TRBV6-1 with TRBJ1-5; D not resolved. This receptor was identified in a man aged 55 to 70 in good health. Sequencing used blood. The CDR3, as DNA: TGTGCCAGCAGTGAAGGAGGTCAGCCCCAGCATTTT. The encoded protein is CASSEGGQPQHF.